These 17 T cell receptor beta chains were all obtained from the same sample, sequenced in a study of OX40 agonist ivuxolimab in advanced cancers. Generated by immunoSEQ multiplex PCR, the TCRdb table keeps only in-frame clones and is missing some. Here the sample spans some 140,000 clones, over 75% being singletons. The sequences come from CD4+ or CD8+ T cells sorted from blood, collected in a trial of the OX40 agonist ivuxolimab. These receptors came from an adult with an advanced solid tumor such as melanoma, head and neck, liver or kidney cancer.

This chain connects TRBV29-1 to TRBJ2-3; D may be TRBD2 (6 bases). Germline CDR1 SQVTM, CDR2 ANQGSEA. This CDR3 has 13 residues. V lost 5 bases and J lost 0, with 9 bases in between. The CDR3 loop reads CSVQSGSTDTQYF. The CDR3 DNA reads TGCAGCGTTCAGAGCGGGAGCACAGATACGCAGTATTTT.

The CDR3 coding sequence is TGTGCCAGTAGTACGCCAGGCTACCAAGAGACCCAGTACTTC. Residues: CASSTPGYQETQYF. The chain has TRBV19 and TRBJ2-5, with D uncertain. Trimming stripped 4 bases from V and 0 bases from J, with 9 bases between. The CDR3 spans 14 residues. Germline CDR1 LNHDA, CDR2 SQIVND (reference sequence). The full variable domain, its missing parts supplied by reference TRBV19 and TRBJ2-5, is DGGITQSPKYLFRKEGQNVTLSCEQNLNHDAMYWYRQDPGQGLRLIYYSQIVNDFQKGDIAEGYSVSREKKESFPLTVTSAQKNPTAFYLCASSTPGYQETQYFGPGTRLLVL.

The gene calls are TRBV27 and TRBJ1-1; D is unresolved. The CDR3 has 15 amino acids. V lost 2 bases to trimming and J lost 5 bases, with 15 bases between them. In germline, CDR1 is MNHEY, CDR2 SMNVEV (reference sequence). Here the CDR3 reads CASSLTGVMGTEAFF. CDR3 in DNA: TGTGCCAGCAGTTTAACTGGGGTGATGGGAACTGAAGCTTTCTTT.

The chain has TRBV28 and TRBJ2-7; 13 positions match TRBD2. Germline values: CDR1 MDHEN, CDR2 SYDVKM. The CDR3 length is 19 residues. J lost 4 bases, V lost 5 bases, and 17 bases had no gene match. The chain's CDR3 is CASSPRPPTTSGGNYEQYF. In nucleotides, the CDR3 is TGTGCCAGCAGTCCCCGGCCCCCAACGACTAGCGGGGGGAATTACGAGCAGTACTTC.

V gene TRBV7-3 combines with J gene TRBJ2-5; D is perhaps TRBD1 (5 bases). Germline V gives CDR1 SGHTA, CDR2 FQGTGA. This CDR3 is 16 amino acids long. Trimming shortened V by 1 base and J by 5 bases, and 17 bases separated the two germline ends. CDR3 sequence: CASSLIGQAGLETQYF. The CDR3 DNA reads TGTGCCAGCAGCTTAATAGGTCAGGCAGGGTTGGAGACCCAGTACTTC.

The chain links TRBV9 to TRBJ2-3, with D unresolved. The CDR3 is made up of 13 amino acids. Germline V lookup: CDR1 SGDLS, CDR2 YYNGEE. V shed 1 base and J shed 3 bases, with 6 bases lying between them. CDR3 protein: CASSVMGTDTQYF. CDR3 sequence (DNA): TGTGCCAGCAGCGTAATGGGGACAGATACGCAGTATTTT.

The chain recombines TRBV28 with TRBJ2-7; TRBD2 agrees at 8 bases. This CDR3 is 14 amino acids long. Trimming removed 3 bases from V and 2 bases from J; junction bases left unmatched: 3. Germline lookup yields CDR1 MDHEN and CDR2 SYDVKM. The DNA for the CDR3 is TGTGCCAGCAGTTTCTTGCGGGAGGCCTACGAGCAGTACTTC. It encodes CASSFLREAYEQYF.

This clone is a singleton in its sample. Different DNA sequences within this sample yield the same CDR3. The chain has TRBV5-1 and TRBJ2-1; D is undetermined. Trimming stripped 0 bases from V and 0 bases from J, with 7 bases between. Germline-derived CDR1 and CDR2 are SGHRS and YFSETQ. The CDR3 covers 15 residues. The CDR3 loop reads CASSLASSSYNEQFF. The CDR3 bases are TGCGCCAGCAGCTTGGCGTCAAGCTCCTACAATGAGCAGTTCTTC.

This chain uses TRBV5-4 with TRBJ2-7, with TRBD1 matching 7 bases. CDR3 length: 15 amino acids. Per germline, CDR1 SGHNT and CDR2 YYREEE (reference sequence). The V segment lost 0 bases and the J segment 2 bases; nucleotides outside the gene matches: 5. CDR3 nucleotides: TGTGCCAGCAGCTTGGGGACAGGAATGACCTACGAGCAGTACTTC. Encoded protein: CASSLGTGMTYEQYF.

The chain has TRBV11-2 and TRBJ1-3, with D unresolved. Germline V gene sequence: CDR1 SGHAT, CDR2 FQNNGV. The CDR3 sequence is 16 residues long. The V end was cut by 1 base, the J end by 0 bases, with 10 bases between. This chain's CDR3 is CASSLGRTSSGNTIYF. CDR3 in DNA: TGTGCCAGCAGCTTAGGTCGGACGAGCTCTGGAAACACCATATATTTT.

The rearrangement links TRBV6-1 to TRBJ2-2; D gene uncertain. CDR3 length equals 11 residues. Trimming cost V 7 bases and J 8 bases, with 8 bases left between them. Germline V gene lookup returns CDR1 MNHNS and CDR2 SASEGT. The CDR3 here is CASTKEGELFF. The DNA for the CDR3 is TGTGCCAGCACCAAGGAAGGGGAGCTGTTTTTT.

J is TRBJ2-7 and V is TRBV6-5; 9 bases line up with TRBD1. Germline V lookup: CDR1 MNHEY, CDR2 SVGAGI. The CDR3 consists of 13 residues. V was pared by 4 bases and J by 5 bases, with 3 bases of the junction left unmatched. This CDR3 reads CASSWGTGNEQYF. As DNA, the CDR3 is TGTGCCAGCAGTTGGGGGACAGGGAACGAGCAGTACTTC.

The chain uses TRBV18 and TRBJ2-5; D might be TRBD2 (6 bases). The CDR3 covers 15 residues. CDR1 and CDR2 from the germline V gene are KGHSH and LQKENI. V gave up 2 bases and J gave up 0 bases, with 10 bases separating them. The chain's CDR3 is CASSPALAYQETQYF. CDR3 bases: TGTGCCAGCTCACCAGCCCTAGCGTACCAAGAGACCCAGTACTTC.

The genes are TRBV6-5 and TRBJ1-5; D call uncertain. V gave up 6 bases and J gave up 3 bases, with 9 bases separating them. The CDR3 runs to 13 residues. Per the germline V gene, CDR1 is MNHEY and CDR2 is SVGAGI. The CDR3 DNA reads TGTGCCAGCAGAGCTCGACCCAATCAGCCCCAGCATTTT. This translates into CASRARPNQPQHF.

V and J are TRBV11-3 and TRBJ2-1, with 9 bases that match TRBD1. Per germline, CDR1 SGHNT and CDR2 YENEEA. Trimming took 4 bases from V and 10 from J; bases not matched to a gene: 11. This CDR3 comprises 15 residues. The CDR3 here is CASSSPTGGRGEQFF. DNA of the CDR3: TGTGCCAGCAGCTCGCCAACAGGGGGCAGGGGCGAGCAGTTCTTC.

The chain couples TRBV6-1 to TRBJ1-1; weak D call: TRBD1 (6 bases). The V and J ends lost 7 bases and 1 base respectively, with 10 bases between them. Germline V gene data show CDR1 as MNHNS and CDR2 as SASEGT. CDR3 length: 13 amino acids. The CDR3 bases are TGTGCCAGCACCCTGACAGGGAACACTGAAGCTTTCTTT. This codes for CASTLTGNTEAFF.

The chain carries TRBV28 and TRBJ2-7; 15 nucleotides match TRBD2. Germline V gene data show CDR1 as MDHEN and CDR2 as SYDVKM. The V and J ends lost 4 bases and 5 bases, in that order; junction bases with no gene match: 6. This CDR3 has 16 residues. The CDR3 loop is CASSSPGLAGGHEQYF. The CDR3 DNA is TGTGCCAGCAGTTCACCGGGACTAGCGGGAGGCCACGAGCAGTACTTC.